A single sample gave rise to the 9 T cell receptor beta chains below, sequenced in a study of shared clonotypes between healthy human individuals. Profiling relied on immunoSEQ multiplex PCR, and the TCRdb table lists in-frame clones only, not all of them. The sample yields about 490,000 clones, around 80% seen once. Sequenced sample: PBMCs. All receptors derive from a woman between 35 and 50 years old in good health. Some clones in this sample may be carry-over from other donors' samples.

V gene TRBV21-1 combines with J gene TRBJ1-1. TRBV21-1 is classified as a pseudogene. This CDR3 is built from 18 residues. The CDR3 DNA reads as TGTGCCAGCAGCAAAAAGGGAGACTCTCAGAGGTCCGTCACTGAAGCTTTCTTT. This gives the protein CASSKKGDSQRSVTEAFF.

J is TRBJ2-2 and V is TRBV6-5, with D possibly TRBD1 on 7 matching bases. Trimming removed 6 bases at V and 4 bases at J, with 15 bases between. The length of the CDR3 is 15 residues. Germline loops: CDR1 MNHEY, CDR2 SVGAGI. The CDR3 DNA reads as TGTGCCAGCAGAGAGACAGGGAGGTTCACCGGGGAGCTGTTTTTT. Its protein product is CASRETGRFTGELFF.

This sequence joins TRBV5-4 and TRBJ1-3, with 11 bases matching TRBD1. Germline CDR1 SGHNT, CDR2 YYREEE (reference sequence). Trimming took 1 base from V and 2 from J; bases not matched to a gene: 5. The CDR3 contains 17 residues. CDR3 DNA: TGTGCCAGCAGCTTGACTCCGGGACAGGGGGCTGGAAACACCATATATTTT. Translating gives CASSLTPGQGAGNTIYF. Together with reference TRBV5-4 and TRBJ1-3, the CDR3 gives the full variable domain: ETGVTQSPTHLIKTRGQQVTLRCSSQSGHNTVSWYQQALGQGPQFIFQYYREEENGRGNFPPRFSGLQFPNYSSELNVNALELDDSALYLCASSLTPGQGAGNTIYFGEGSWLTVV.

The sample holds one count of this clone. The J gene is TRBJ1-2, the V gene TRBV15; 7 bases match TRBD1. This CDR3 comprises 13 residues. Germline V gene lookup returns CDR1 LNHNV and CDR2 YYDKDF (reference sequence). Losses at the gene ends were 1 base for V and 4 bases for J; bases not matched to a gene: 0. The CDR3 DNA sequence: TGTGCCACCAGCAGAGCAGGGGGCTATGGCTACACCTTC. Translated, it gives CATSRAGGYGYTF.

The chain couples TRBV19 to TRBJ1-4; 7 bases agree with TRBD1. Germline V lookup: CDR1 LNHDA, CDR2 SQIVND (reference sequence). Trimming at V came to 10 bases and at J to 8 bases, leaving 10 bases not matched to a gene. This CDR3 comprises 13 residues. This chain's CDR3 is CATGTAQGEKLFF. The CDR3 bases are TGTGCCACCGGGACAGCCCAGGGAGAAAAACTGTTTTTT.

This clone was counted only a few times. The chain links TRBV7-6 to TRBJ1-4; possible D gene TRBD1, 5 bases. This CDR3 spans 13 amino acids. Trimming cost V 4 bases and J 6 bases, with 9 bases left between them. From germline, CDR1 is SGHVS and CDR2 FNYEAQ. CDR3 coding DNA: TGTGCCAGCAGCTACGGGACCCATGAAAAACTGTTTTTT. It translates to CASSYGTHEKLFF.

The CDR3 DNA is TGTGCCAGCAGTTCGGAGGTGACGGAGACCCAGTACTTC. It yields the protein CASSSEVTETQYF. The chain uses TRBV9 and TRBJ2-5; TRBD2 is a possible D gene (5 bases). The V end was cut by 5 bases, the J end by 5 bases, with 13 bases between. This CDR3 has 13 residues. The germline CDR1 and CDR2 sequences are SGDLS and YYNGEE.

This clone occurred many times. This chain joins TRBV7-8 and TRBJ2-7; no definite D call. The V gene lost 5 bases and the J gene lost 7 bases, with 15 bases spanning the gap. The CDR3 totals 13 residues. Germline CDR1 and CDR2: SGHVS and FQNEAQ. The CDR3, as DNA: TGTGCCAGCAGCCCTATTGCCATTTTGGAGCAGTACTTC. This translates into CASSPIAILEQYF.

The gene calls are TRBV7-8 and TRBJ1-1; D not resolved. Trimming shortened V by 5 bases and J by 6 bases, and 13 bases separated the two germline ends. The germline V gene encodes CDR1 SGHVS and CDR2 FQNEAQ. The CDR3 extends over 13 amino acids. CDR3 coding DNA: TGTGCCAGCAGCGTCACAGCGGGCGCTGAAGCTTTCTTT. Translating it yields CASSVTAGAEAFF.